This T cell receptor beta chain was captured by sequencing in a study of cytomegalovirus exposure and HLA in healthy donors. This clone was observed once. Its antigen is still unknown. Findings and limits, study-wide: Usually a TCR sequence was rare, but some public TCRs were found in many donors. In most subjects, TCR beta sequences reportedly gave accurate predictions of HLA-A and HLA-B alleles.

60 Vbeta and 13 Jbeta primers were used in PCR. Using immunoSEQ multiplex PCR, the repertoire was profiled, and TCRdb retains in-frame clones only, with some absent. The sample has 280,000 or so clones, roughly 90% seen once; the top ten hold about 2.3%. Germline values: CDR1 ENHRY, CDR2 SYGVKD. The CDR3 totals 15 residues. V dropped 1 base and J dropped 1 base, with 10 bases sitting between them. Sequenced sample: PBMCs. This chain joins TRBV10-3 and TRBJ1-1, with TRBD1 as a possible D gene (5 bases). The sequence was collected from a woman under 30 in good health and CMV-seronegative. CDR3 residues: CAISELGGKNTEAFF. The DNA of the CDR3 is TGTGCCATCAGTGAGTTGGGGGGGAAGAACACTGAAGCTTTCTTT.